This is a list of T cell receptor beta chains from one sample in a study of tumor and adjacent non-tumor tissue in lung cancer. TCRdb called the multiplex PCR reads again in MiXCR, with one record for every CDR3 protein. The repertoire consists of tens of thousands of distinct CDR3 sequences, with approximately 59% occurring once and the leading ten covering 15% to 20%. Sequencing was done on a sample of distant non-tumor lung tissue. All receptors derive from a woman between 35 and 50 years old with non-small cell lung cancer. The CDR3 runs from the conserved cysteine through the conserved F or W. The order of the fields is V gene, clone size, J gene, D gene, CDR3 protein, CDR3 DNA. A D gene is named only where the DNA matches it firmly. Part of the rows lack a size; the others show once, few, many or a class for expanded clones.

v_call: TRBV20-1; clone_size: many; j_call: TRBJ2-3; d_call: TRBD2; cdr3_aa: CSASSGFTDTQYF; cdr3_nt: TGCAGTGCTAGTAGCGGGTTCACAGATACGCAGTATTTT
v_call: TRBV11-2; clone_size: .; j_call: TRBJ2-3; d_call: .; cdr3_aa: CASIPLSAACTQYF; cdr3_nt: TGTGCCAGCATCCCTCTAAGCGCGGCATGTACGCAGTATTTT
v_call: TRBV18; clone_size: .; j_call: TRBJ2-5; d_call: .; cdr3_aa: CASSPPGRLQETQYF; cdr3_nt: TGTGCCAGCTCACCTCCTGGAAGACTCCAAGAGACCCAGTACTTC
v_call: TRBV11-3; clone_size: .; j_call: TRBJ2-1; d_call: .; cdr3_aa: CASNPRPRSSYNERFF; cdr3_nt: TGTGCCAGCAACCCAAGACCTAGGAGCTCTTACAATGAGCGGTTCTTC
v_call: TRBV18; clone_size: .; j_call: TRBJ1-1; d_call: TRBD1; cdr3_aa: CPSSRTGQGGTEAFF; cdr3_nt: TGTCCGAGCTCACGAACGGGACAGGGAGGCACTGAGGCTTTCTTT
v_call: TRBV6-6; clone_size: .; j_call: TRBJ2-7; d_call: TRBD1; cdr3_aa: CASSRTGDAEQYF; cdr3_nt: TGTGCCAGCAGTAGGACAGGCGACGCCGAGCAGTACTTC
v_call: TRBV11-2; clone_size: .; j_call: TRBJ2-7; d_call: .; cdr3_aa: CTSNPLGGQGYYEQYF; cdr3_nt: TGTACCAGCAATCCCCTCGGTGGGCAGGGGTACTACGAGCAGTACTTC
v_call: TRBV12-3/TRBV12-4; clone_size: .; j_call: TRBJ1-1; d_call: .; cdr3_aa: CATQSNIVTEAFF; cdr3_nt: TGTGCCACCCAATCGAATATAGTCACTGAGGCTTTCTTT
v_call: TRBV28; clone_size: .; j_call: TRBJ2-5; d_call: TRBD2; cdr3_aa: CASGDLGLAEETRYF; cdr3_nt: TGTGCCAGCGGTGACTTGGGACTAGCGGAAGAGACCCGGTACTTT
v_call: TRBV11-3; clone_size: .; j_call: TRBJ1-1; d_call: .; cdr3_aa: CASSLATGRQAFF; cdr3_nt: TGTGCCAGCAGCTTAGCAACTGGGCGACAAGCTTTCTTT
v_call: TRBV7-9; clone_size: .; j_call: TRBJ2-2; d_call: .; cdr3_aa: CTIPRGEGNTGELFF; cdr3_nt: TGTACTATCCCGCGGGGCGAGGGGAACACCGGGGAGCTGTTTTTT
v_call: TRBV6-1; clone_size: .; j_call: TRBJ2-1; d_call: .; cdr3_aa: CASSEARGWVNEQFF; cdr3_nt: TGTGCCAGCAGTGAAGCGAGGGGGTGGGTCAATGAGCAGTTCTTC
v_call: TRBV4-2; clone_size: .; j_call: TRBJ1-2; d_call: .; cdr3_aa: CASSPPKQSYGYTF; cdr3_nt: TGTGCCAGCAGCCCTCCAAAGCAAAGTTATGGCTACACCTTC
v_call: TRBV5-5; clone_size: .; j_call: TRBJ1-1; d_call: .; cdr3_aa: CTSSLVGPDPEAFF; cdr3_nt: TGTACCAGCAGCTTGGTGGGACCGGACCCTGAGGCTTTCTTT
v_call: TRBV6-1; clone_size: once; j_call: TRBJ2-2; d_call: .; cdr3_aa: CASSERAGNTGEPFF; cdr3_nt: TGTGCCAGCAGTGAACGGGCAGGGAACACCGGAGAGCCGTTTTTT
v_call: TRBV20-1; clone_size: .; j_call: TRBJ2-6; d_call: .; cdr3_aa: CGASRGMGLFSGANVLTF; cdr3_nt: TGCGGTGCTAGTCGGGGGATGGGTCTTTTTTCTGGGGCCAACGTCCTGACTTTC
v_call: TRBV11-2; clone_size: .; j_call: TRBJ1-4; d_call: .; cdr3_aa: CASSTGHLYNEKLFF; cdr3_nt: TGTGCCAGTAGCACGGGACACCTCTATAATGAAAAACTGTTTTTT
v_call: TRBV12-3/TRBV12-4; clone_size: .; j_call: TRBJ2-4; d_call: .; cdr3_aa: CASSLEPPGDIQYF; cdr3_nt: TGTGCCAGCAGTTTAGAACCCCCCGGGGACATTCAGTATTTC
v_call: TRBV29-1; clone_size: once; j_call: TRBJ2-3; d_call: TRBD2; cdr3_aa: CIVETGTSGLRPQYF; cdr3_nt: TGCATCGTTGAAACCGGGACTAGTGGGCTTCGTCCGCAATATTTT
v_call: TRBV6-5; clone_size: many; j_call: TRBJ2-3; d_call: .; cdr3_aa: CAGEADTQYF; cdr3_nt: TGTGCCGGGGAAGCAGATACGCAGTATTTT
v_call: TRBV6-5; clone_size: many; j_call: TRBJ2-3; d_call: TRBD1; cdr3_aa: CASSLDRGQDTQYF; cdr3_nt: TGTGCCAGCAGCCTCGACAGGGGGCAAGATACGCAGTATTTT
v_call: TRBV20-1; clone_size: .; j_call: TRBJ2-7; d_call: TRBD2; cdr3_aa: CSARDLWVSGSSYEQYF; cdr3_nt: TGCAGTGCTAGAGATCTCTGGGTTAGCGGGAGCTCCTACGAGCAGTACTTC
v_call: TRBV20-1; clone_size: few; j_call: TRBJ2-1; d_call: .; cdr3_aa: CSARDFDPRNEQFF; cdr3_nt: TGCAGTGCTAGAGATTTCGACCCCAGGAATGAGCAGTTCTTC
v_call: TRBV11-3; clone_size: .; j_call: TRBJ2-1; d_call: .; cdr3_aa: CASSPRPRSSYNVQSF; cdr3_nt: TGTGCCAGCAGCCCAAGACCTAGGAGCTCCTACAATGTGCAATCCTTC
v_call: TRBV7-8; clone_size: .; j_call: TRBJ2-1; d_call: TRBD2; cdr3_aa: CVSSDQRLATHGF; cdr3_nt: TGTGTCAGCAGCGACCAGAGACTAGCCACTCATGGCTTC
v_call: TRBV10-2; clone_size: .; j_call: TRBJ2-3; d_call: .; cdr3_aa: CANRPTGSLWKDTQYF; cdr3_nt: TGCGCCAACAGACCCACAGGGTCATTGTGGAAAGATACGCAGTATTTT
v_call: TRBV5-1; clone_size: few; j_call: TRBJ2-1; d_call: .; cdr3_aa: CASTGGLSDNEQFF; cdr3_nt: TGCGCCAGCACTGGAGGGCTCAGCGACAATGAGCAGTTCTTC
v_call: TRBV6-5; clone_size: .; j_call: TRBJ1-5; d_call: TRBD1; cdr3_aa: CVSSYSTGNDQPQHF; cdr3_nt: TGTGTTAGCAGTTACTCGACAGGGAATGATCAGCCCCAGCATTTT
v_call: TRBV11-2; clone_size: .; j_call: TRBJ2-1; d_call: TRBD2; cdr3_aa: CAISIAGGCNVQFF; cdr3_nt: TGTGCCATCAGCATAGCGGGGGGGTGCAATGTGCAGTTCTTC